The next 21 T cell receptor beta chains were all read from a single sample in a study of T cell repertoires in cytomegalovirus infection. MiXCR, applied by TCRdb to the reads, yields one record per CDR3 protein. The repertoire has about 180,000 distinct CDR3 sequences, about 15% of them found once; the top ten carry 20% to 25%. Material for sequencing was CD8+ T cells from PBMCs. The receptors derive from a human donor in good health (CMV status not recorded). Some clones in this sample may be carry-over from other donors' samples.

This clonotype has ten or more counts. The chain joins TRBV6-2 or TRBV6-3 to TRBJ1-1, with D hard to call. Trimming took off 2 bases at V and 4 bases at J, with 2 bases between the two ends. Germline V gene lookup returns CDR1 MNHEY and CDR2 SVGEGT. CDR3 size: 11 residues. Written as DNA, the CDR3 is TGTGCCAGCAGTTACCCCACTGAAGCTTTCTTT. Encoded protein: CASSYPTEAFF.

This clonotype has a handful of counts. This chain uses TRBV7-9 with TRBJ1-2, with D perhaps matching TRBD1 (5 bases). V was cut by 5 bases and J by 5 bases, with 9 bases left in between. The CDR3 extends over 12 amino acids. Germline CDR1 reads SEHNR; CDR2 reads FQNEAQ (reference sequence). DNA of the CDR3: TGTGCCAGCAGCACCGGGGGATATGGCTACACCTTC. It codes for CASSTGGYGYTF.

The chain carries TRBV6-2 or TRBV6-3 and TRBJ2-7; D ambiguous. V was pared by 5 bases and J by 3 bases, with 11 bases between. This CDR3 has 13 residues. Germline V gene sequence: CDR1 MNHEY, CDR2 SVGEGT. DNA of the CDR3: TGTGCCAGCAGTCTCACAGCTTTCTACGAGCAGTACTTC. It encodes CASSLTAFYEQYF.

The chain recombines TRBV7-9 with TRBJ2-1; 8 positions match TRBD1. The CDR3 contains 16 residues. The V gene's germline CDR1 is SEHNR and CDR2 FQNEAQ (reference sequence). J was trimmed by 1 base and V by 4 bases; bases with no gene match: 6. CDR3 DNA: TGTGCCAGCAGCTCCGAAAGACAGGGGTCCTACAATGAGCAGTTCTTC. This encodes CASSSERQGSYNEQFF.

The chain couples TRBV12-3 or TRBV12-4 to TRBJ2-3, with D possibly matching TRBD2 (6 bases). The CDR3 totals 15 residues. The V and J ends lost 7 bases and 0 bases respectively, with 14 bases between them. CDR3 sequence: CASKMTRTSTDTQYF. For the CDR3, the DNA is TGTGCCAGCAAGATGACTAGAACTAGCACAGATACGCAGTATTTT.

Only a few counts were recorded for this clonotype. Given the absence of the conserved phenylalanine or tryptophan at the CDR3 end, a read error is likely. The genes are TRBV20-1 and TRBJ2-1; TRBD2 matches 10 bases. In germline, CDR1 is DFQATT, CDR2 SNEGSKA (reference sequence). V shed 0 bases, J shed 3 bases, and the junction held 11 bases outside the gene matches. The CDR3 has 18 amino acids. The CDR3 spells CSARDPLAGAPNYNEQFL. CDR3 coding DNA: TGCAGTGCTAGAGATCCCCTAGCGGGGGCACCAAACTACAATGAGCAGTTCCTC.

In its sample, this clonotype was seen a few times. The rearrangement links TRBV4-1 to TRBJ2-7; possibly TRBD1 for D (5 bases). In germline, CDR1 is MGHRA, CDR2 YSYEKL. This CDR3 region has 13 residues. Trimming removed 1 base at V and 5 bases at J, with 9 bases between. DNA for the CDR3: TGCGCCAGCAGCCAAGGGACACCGAACGAGCAGTACTTC. It encodes CASSQGTPNEQYF.

This clonotype appeared a few times. V is TRBV20-1 and J is TRBJ2-3, with unresolved D. V was clipped by 7 bases and J by 6 bases, with 11 bases between them. Germline assignment: CDR1 DFQATT and CDR2 SNEGSKA (reference sequence). The CDR3 length is 11 residues. CDR3 bases: TGCAGTGTTTGGATCGCGGATACGCAGTATTTT. This translates into CSVWIADTQYF.

The chain has TRBV27 and TRBJ2-3; D remains ambiguous. Germline CDR1 and CDR2: MNHEY and SMNVEV (reference sequence). The V end lost 2 bases, the J end lost 0 bases, and 15 bases lay between the germline ends. The CDR3 sequence is 17 residues long. The CDR3 here is CASSLRKPGSSTDTQYF. The CDR3, as DNA: TGTGCCAGCAGTTTAAGAAAGCCAGGATCTAGCACAGATACGCAGTATTTT.

This clonotype was seen a few times. The rearrangement joins TRBV28 to TRBJ1-2, with D tentatively TRBD1 (6 bases). The CDR3 spans 18 residues. Germline V gene sequence: CDR1 MDHEN, CDR2 SYDVKM. The V end lost 7 bases, the J end lost 2 bases, and 26 bases lay between the germline ends. DNA for the CDR3: TGTGCCAGCATCCCCCTCTTTGACAGGAGGTCCGTCAACTATGGCTACACCTTC. It codes for CASIPLFDRRSVNYGYTF.

This chain links TRBV7-9 with TRBJ2-2; no firm D call. The V end was cut by 3 bases, the J end by 6 bases, with 5 bases between. Germline assignment: CDR1 SEHNR and CDR2 FQNEAQ (reference sequence). The CDR3 sequence is 12 residues long. CDR3 DNA: TGTGCCAGCAGCTTCGGTCCCGGGGAGCTGTTTTTT. Encoded protein: CASSFGPGELFF. Using reference TRBV7-9 and TRBJ2-2 for the parts outside the CDR3, the full variable domain is DTGVSQNPRHKITKRGQNVTFRCDPISEHNRLYWYRQTLGQGPEFLTYFQNEAQLEKSRLLSDRFSAERPKGSFSTLEIQRTEQGDSAMYLCASSFGPGELFFGEGSRLTVL.

The CDR3 is CASSPWTSWDEQFF. The DNA for the CDR3 is TGTGCCAGCAGCCCCTGGACTAGCTGGGATGAGCAGTTCTTC. V usage is TRBV9 and J usage is TRBJ2-1; 8 bases map to TRBD2. V lost 4 bases, J lost 8 bases, and 8 bases stayed unmatched. CDR1 and CDR2 from the germline V gene are SGDLS and YYNGEE. The CDR3 contains 14 residues.

V gene TRBV9 combines with J gene TRBJ2-1, with a tentative D call TRBD1 (6 bases). Trimming left V 0 bases short and J 8 bases short, with 18 bases between. This CDR3 contains 16 residues. Germline lookup yields CDR1 SGDLS and CDR2 YYNGEE. In DNA, the CDR3 is TGTGCCAGCAGCGTAGTACAGGGTTGGGGCATGGATGAGCAGTTCTTC. Translating it yields CASSVVQGWGMDEQFF.

This chain uses TRBV28 with TRBJ1-6; tentatively, D is TRBD1 (5 bases). Germline loops: CDR1 MDHEN, CDR2 SYDVKM. V was clipped by 3 bases and J by 9 bases, with 12 bases between them. The length of the CDR3 is 14 residues. The chain's CDR3 is CASSLTAMSSPLHF. The CDR3 DNA follows: TGTGCCAGCAGTTTGACAGCTATGAGTTCACCCCTCCACTTT.

This chain uses TRBV7-2 with TRBJ2-5; TRBD1 agrees at 12 bases. With V trimmed by 3 bases and J by 4 bases, 6 bases remained unmatched. The CDR3 is 16 residues long. Germline V gene lookup returns CDR1 SGHTA and CDR2 FQGNSA. The CDR3 sequence is CASSLSGTGGIETQYF. The CDR3 DNA reads TGTGCCAGCAGCTTGTCCGGGACAGGGGGCATAGAGACCCAGTACTTC.

In its sample, this clonotype was seen a few times. For the CDR3, the DNA is TGTGCCAGCAGCTACCCCTACCCGGGACAAGAGACCCAGTACTTC. Amino acids: CASSYPYPGQETQYF. The V gene is TRBV11-3, the J gene TRBJ2-5; TRBD2 might be the D (5 bases). The CDR3 totals 15 residues. Germline V CDR1 and CDR2: SGHNT, YENEEA. Trimming cost V 4 bases and J 2 bases, with 14 bases left between them.

V is TRBV12-3 or TRBV12-4 and J is TRBJ1-1, with a weak D call TRBD1 (5 bases). V was trimmed by 10 bases and J by 5 bases, leaving 11 bases between them. The CDR3 runs 11 residues. The DNA of the CDR3 is TGTGCCATCGGACGGGGGACTGAAGCTTTCTTT. Protein product: CAIGRGTEAFF.

This chain links TRBV6-2 or TRBV6-3 with TRBJ1-1; D is uncertain. The V end lost 5 bases, the J end lost 4 bases, and 11 bases lay between the germline ends. There are 13 residues in the CDR3. The germline V gene has CDR1 MNHEY and CDR2 SVGEGT. CDR3 sequence: CASSVPRATEAFF. CDR3 coding DNA: TGTGCCAGCAGTGTGCCCCGGGCCACTGAAGCTTTCTTT.

The chain carries TRBV27 and TRBJ2-5, with TRBD2 matching over 8 bases. V trimming: 6 bases; J trimming: 9 bases; junction bases outside the gene matches: 9. Germline loops: CDR1 MNHEY, CDR2 SMNVEV (reference sequence). The CDR3 consists of 13 residues. In DNA form, the CDR3 reads TGTGCCAGCAGACGTACCGCACTAGCGGCCCAGTACTTC. Protein product: CASRRTALAAQYF.

This rearrangement joins TRBV7-9 to TRBJ2-7, with 12 nucleotides matching TRBD1. Germline V lookup: CDR1 SEHNR, CDR2 FQNEAQ (reference sequence). V gave up 4 bases and J gave up 8 bases; unmatched junction bases: 12. CDR3 size: 16 residues. The CDR3 sequence is CASSSGRDRGHRQQYF. The CDR3 nucleotides read TGTGCCAGCAGCTCAGGCCGGGACAGGGGGCATCGCCAGCAGTACTTC.

This clonotype was recorded at least ten times. The J gene is TRBJ1-5, the V gene TRBV6-2 or TRBV6-3; D unclear. Trimming left V 6 bases short and J 1 base short, with 16 bases between. Germline V gene lookup returns CDR1 MNHEY and CDR2 SVGEGT. This CDR3 contains 16 residues. CDR3 coding DNA: TGTGCCAGCAGCTATTTGTCCGAGATGAGCAATCAGCCCCAGCATTTT. Translated, it gives CASSYLSEMSNQPQHF.